This record looks at one T cell receptor (beta chain) sequence and its context. Trimming took off 6 bases at V and 4 bases at J, with 15 bases between the two ends. This CDR3 region has 15 residues. The data derive from a study of early T cells in non-severe SARS-CoV-2 infection. Study at large: Unsorted whole-blood RNA was sequenced in bulk, leaving chains unpaired.

TCRdb reanalysed the 5' RACE reads using MiXCR and keeps one entry per CDR3 protein. The sample has roughly 100,000 distinct CDR3 sequences, around 15% seen once. This receptor was identified in an adult who was a healthcare worker with PCR-confirmed SARS-CoV-2 infection or an uninfected control (not recorded which). The source material was whole blood. The chain employs TRBV12-3 or TRBV12-4 and TRBJ2-2; a weak D match, TRBD2 (5 bases). CDR3 DNA: TGTGCCAGCAGATCCGGGCCTGGGAGCACCGGGGAGCTGTTTTTT. The encoded protein is CASRSGPGSTGELFF.